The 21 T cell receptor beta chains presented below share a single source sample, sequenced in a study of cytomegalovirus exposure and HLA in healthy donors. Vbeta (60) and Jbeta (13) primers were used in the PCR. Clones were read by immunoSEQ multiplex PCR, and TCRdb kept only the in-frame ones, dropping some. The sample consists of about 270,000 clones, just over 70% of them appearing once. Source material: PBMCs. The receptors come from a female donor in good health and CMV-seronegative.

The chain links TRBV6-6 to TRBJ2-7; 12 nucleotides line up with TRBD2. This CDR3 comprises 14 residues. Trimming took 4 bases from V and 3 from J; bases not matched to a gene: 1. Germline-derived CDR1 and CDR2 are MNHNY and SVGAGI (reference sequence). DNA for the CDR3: TGTGCCAGCAGTTTGACTAGCGGGAGCTACGAGCAGTACTTC. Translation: CASSLTSGSYEQYF.

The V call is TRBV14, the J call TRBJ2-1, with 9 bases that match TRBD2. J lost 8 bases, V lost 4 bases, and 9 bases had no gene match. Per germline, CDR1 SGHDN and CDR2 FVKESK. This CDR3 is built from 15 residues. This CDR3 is CASSRLQLAGYEQFF. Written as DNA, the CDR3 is TGTGCCAGCAGCCGCCTTCAGCTAGCGGGATATGAGCAGTTCTTC.

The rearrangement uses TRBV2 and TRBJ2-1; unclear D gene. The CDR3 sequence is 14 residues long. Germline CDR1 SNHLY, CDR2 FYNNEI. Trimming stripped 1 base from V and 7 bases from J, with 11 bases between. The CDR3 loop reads CASSEVRSWNEQFF. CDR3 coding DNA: TGTGCCAGCAGTGAAGTCAGGTCTTGGAATGAGCAGTTCTTC.

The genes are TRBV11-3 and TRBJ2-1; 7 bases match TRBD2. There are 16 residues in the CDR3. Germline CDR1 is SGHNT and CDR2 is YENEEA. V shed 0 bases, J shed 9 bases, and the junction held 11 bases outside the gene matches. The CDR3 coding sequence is TGTGCCAGCAGCTTAGATCTGGAGGGAGGGATTGGTGAGCAGTTCTTC. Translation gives CASSLDLEGGIGEQFF.

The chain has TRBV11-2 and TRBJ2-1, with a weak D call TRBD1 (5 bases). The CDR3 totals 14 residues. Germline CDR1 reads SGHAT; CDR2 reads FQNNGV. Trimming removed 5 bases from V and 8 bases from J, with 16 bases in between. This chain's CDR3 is CASSPLWARDEQFF. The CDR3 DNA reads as TGTGCCAGCAGCCCGCTGTGGGCCAGGGATGAGCAGTTCTTC.

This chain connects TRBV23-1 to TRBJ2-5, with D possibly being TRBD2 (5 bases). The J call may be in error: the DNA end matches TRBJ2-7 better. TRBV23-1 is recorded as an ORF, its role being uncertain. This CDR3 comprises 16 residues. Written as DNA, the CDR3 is TGCGCCAGCAGTCATTGGGCGGGCCCGGGAAGCTACGAGCAGTACTTC. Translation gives CASSHWAGPGSYEQYF.

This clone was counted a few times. The CDR3 DNA follows: TGTGCCAGCAGGGGGACAGGGCGAAATGAAAAACTGTTTTTT. This codes for CASRGTGRNEKLFF. The chain employs TRBV14 and TRBJ1-4, with 9 bases identical to TRBD1. Germline CDR1 is SGHDN and CDR2 is FVKESK. V lost 6 bases and J lost 5; bases outside the gene matches: 4. The CDR3 covers 14 residues.

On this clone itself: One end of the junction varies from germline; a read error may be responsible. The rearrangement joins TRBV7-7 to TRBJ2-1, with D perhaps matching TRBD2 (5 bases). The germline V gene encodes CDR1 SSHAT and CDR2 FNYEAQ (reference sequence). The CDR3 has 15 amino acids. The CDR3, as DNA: TGTGCTAGCAGCTTTGGGCTAGCTGACTACAATGAGCAGTTCTTC. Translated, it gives CASSFGLADYNEQFF.

CDR3 region: CASSLQGASGNTIYF. CDR3 DNA sequence: TGTGCCAGCAGTTTACAGGGGGCGAGTGGAAACACCATATATTTT. The rearrangement joins TRBV6-5 to TRBJ1-3; TRBD1 matches 9 bases. CDR1 is MNHEY, CDR2 SVGAGI, per germline. This CDR3 is built from 15 residues. The V and J ends lost 4 bases and 3 bases, in that order; junction bases with no gene match: 4.

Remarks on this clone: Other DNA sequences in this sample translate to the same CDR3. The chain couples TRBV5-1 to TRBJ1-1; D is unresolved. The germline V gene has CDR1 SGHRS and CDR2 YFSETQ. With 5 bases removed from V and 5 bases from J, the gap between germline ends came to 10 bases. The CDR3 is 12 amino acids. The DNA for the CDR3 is TGCGCCAGCAGTAGTCGGGGAACTGAAGCTTTCTTT. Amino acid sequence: CASSSRGTEAFF.

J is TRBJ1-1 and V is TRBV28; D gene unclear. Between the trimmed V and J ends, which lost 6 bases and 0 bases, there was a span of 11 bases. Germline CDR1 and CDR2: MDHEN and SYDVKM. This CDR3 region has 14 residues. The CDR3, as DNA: TGTGCCAGCAGCTCCCCTAGCATGAACACTGAAGCTTTCTTT. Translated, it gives CASSSPSMNTEAFF.

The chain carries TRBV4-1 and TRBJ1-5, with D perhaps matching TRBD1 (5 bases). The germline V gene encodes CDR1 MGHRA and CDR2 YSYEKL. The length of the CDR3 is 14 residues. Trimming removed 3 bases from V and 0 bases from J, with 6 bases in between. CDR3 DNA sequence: TGCGCCAGCAGCCACCAGGGTAGCAATCAGCCCCAGCATTTT. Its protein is CASSHQGSNQPQHF.

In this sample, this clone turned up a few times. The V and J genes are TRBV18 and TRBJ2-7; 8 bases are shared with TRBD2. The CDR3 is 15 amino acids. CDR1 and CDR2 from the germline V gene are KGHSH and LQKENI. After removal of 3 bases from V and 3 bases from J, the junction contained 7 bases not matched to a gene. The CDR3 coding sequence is TGTGCCAGCTCACCCTTTTTCGGGACTAGCTACGAGCAGTACTTC. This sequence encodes CASSPFFGTSYEQYF.

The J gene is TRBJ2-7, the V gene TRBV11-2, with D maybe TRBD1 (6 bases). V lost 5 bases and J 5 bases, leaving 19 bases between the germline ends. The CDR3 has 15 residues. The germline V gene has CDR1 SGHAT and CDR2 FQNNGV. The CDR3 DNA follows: TGTGCCAGCAGCGACCCTACAGGGTGGATCGACGAGCAGTACTTC. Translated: CASSDPTGWIDEQYF.

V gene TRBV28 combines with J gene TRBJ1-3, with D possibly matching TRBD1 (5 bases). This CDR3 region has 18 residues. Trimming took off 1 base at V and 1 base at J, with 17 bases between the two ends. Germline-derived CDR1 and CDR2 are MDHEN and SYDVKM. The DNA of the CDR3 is TGTGCCAGCAGTTTATTGTCCTTCGGGGGGAGGTCTGGAAACACCATATATTTT. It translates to CASSLLSFGGRSGNTIYF. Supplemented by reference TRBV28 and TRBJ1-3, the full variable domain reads DVKVTQSSRYLVKRTGEKVFLECVQDMDHENMFWYRQDPGLGLRLIYFSYDVKMKEKGDIPEGYSVSREKKERFSLILESASTNQTSMYLCASSLLSFGGRSGNTIYFGEGSWLTVV.

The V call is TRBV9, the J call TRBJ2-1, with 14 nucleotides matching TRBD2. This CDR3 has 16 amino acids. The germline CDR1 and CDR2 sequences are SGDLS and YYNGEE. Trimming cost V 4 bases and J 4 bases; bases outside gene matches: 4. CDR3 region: CASSLRLAGGYNEQFF. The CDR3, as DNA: TGTGCCAGCAGCTTAAGACTAGCGGGAGGGTACAATGAGCAGTTCTTC.

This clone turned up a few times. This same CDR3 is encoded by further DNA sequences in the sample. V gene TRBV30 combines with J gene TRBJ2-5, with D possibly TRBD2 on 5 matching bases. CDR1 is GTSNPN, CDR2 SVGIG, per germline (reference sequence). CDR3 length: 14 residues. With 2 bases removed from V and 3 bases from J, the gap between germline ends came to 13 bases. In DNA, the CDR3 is TGTGCCTGGAGTTCCCCGGGAACGGAAGAGACCCAGTACTTC. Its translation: CAWSSPGTEETQYF.

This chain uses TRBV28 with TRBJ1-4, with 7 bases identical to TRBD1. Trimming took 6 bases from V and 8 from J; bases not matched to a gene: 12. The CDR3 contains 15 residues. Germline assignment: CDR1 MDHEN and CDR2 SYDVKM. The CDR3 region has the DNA TGTGCCAGCAGGCCACAGGGGACTTATGGGGAAAAACTGTTTTTT. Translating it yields CASRPQGTYGEKLFF.

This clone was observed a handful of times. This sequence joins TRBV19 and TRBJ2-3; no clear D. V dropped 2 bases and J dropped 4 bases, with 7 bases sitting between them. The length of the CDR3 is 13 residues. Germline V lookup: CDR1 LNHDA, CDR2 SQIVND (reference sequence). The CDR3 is CASSIFGPDTQYF. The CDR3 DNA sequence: TGTGCCAGTAGTATATTTGGGCCAGATACGCAGTATTTT.

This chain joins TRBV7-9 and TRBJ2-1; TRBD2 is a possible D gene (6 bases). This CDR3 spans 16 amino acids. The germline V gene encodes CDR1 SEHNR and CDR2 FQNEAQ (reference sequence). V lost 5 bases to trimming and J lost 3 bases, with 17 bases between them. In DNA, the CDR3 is TGTGCCAGCAGCGACTCGCAGGGAGGATTCTACAATGAGCAGTTCTTC. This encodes CASSDSQGGFYNEQFF.

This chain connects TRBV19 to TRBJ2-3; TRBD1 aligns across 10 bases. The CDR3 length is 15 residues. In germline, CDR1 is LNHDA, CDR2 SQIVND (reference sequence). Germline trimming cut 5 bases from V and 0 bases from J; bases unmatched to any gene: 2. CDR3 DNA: TGTGCCAGTAGTGACAGGGGGCATAGCACAGATACGCAGTATTTT. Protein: CASSDRGHSTDTQYF.